These 26 T cell receptor beta chains came from one sample sequenced in a study of shared clonotypes between healthy human individuals. Sequenced by immunoSEQ multiplex PCR; TCRdb stores in-frame clones only, minus some. Of hundreds of thousands of clones listed, around 92% are singletons. The naive CD8 subset, CD45RO-negative cells positively selected for CCR7, excluded terminally differentiated effector memory CD45RA+ cells. Specimen: naive CD8+ T cells sorted from blood. Receptor source: a man aged 30 to 45 in good health.

The chain combines TRBV6-6 with TRBJ1-1; D unresolved. The CDR3 is made up of 11 amino acids. V was trimmed by 7 bases and J by 1 base, leaving 4 bases between them. Germline V gene lookup returns CDR1 MNHNY and CDR2 SVGAGI (reference sequence). The CDR3 protein is CASTANTEAFF. CDR3 bases: TGTGCCAGCACCGCGAACACTGAAGCTTTCTTT.

The V call is TRBV6-6, the J call TRBJ2-1, with D perhaps matching TRBD1 or TRBD2 (5 bases each). V gave up 0 bases and J gave up 4 bases, with 13 bases separating them. Germline CDR1 and CDR2: MNHNY and SVGAGI (reference sequence). The CDR3 has 16 residues. Here the CDR3 DNA reads TGTGCCAGCAGTTACTCGAGGGGCCAGGGATACAATGAGCAGTTCTTC. It specifies CASSYSRGQGYNEQFF.

The chain combines TRBV10-1 with TRBJ2-1, with D possibly TRBD2 on 5 matching bases. This CDR3 comprises 17 residues. Per germline, CDR1 WNHNN and CDR2 SYGVQD (reference sequence). V lost 5 bases and J lost 0, with 17 bases in between. The CDR3: CASSPSGWWSSYNEQFF. CDR3 in DNA: TGCGCCAGCAGTCCCTCGGGGTGGTGGAGCTCCTACAATGAGCAGTTCTTC.

The rearrangement links TRBV6-4 to TRBJ2-1; 10 nucleotides line up with TRBD2. Germline V gives CDR1 MRHNA, CDR2 SNTAGT. The CDR3 totals 18 residues. Trimming at V came to 0 bases and at J to 7 bases, leaving 12 bases not matched to a gene. CDR3 loop: CASSDSVYSGRSVNEQFF. In nucleotides, the CDR3 is TGTGCCAGCAGTGACTCGGTATATAGCGGGAGGTCGGTTAATGAGCAGTTCTTC.

A word on this clone: This CDR3 is also generated by other DNA sequences in the sample. The rearrangement links TRBV28 to TRBJ2-7; 8 bases agree with TRBD1. Unmatched junction bases numbered 4, after V lost 2 bases and J lost 1 base. The CDR3 loop spans 15 amino acids. CDR1 is MDHEN and CDR2 is SYDVKM in the germline V gene. The CDR3 here is CASSLGRQGSYEQYF. DNA for the CDR3: TGTGCCAGCAGTTTAGGGAGACAGGGGTCCTACGAGCAGTACTTC.

This chain links TRBV7-9 with TRBJ2-7; TRBD1 aligns across 8 bases. Looked up from germline, CDR1 is SEHNR and CDR2 is FQNEAQ (reference sequence). This CDR3 is built from 15 residues. The trim removed 5 bases at V and 0 bases at J, leaving 6 bases unmatched. This CDR3 is CASSHRTGSSYEQYF. The DNA of the CDR3 is TGTGCCAGCAGCCACCGGACAGGGAGCTCCTACGAGCAGTACTTC.

The rearrangement links TRBV19 to TRBJ2-7; 10 bases fit TRBD1. The J segment lost 5 bases and the V segment lost 5 bases, leaving 9 bases of the junction unmatched. Germline CDR1 is LNHDA and CDR2 is SQIVND (reference sequence). There are 15 residues in the CDR3. CDR3 loop: CASSPQTGGIDEQYF. DNA of the CDR3: TGTGCCAGTAGTCCCCAGACAGGGGGCATCGACGAGCAGTACTTC.

This clone was counted a single time. The rearrangement uses TRBV7-9 and TRBJ2-7; either TRBD1 or TRBD2 may fit D (5 bases each). Trimming took 5 bases from V and 5 from J, leaving 13 bases between them. The CDR3 is 13 amino acids. CDR1 and CDR2 from the germline V gene are SEHNR and FQNEAQ (reference sequence). CDR3: CASSRRGVDEQYF. In DNA form, the CDR3 reads TGTGCCAGCAGCCGCCGGGGCGTCGACGAGCAGTACTTC.

The chain employs TRBV5-1 and TRBJ2-3, with D maybe TRBD1 (6 bases). This CDR3 spans 16 amino acids. Germline loops: CDR1 SGHRS, CDR2 YFSETQ. Trimming left V 2 bases short and J 0 bases short, with 13 bases between. CDR3 DNA: TGCGCCAGCAGCTTATCAGGGGCCTGGAGCACAGATACGCAGTATTTT. Protein product: CASSLSGAWSTDTQYF.

V and J are TRBV5-1 and TRBJ2-7; TRBD1 might be the D (5 bases). The germline CDR1 and CDR2 sequences are SGHRS and YFSETQ. The V gene lost 0 bases and the J gene lost 2 bases, with 9 bases spanning the gap. This CDR3 region has 14 residues. The CDR3 sequence is CASSLASRAYEQYF. For the CDR3, the DNA is TGCGCCAGCAGCTTGGCCTCCAGGGCCTACGAGCAGTACTTC.

The V call is TRBV19, the J call TRBJ1-2; D ambiguous. V shed 7 bases and J shed 3 bases, with 18 bases lying between them. This CDR3 has 15 amino acids. Germline CDR1 reads LNHDA; CDR2 reads SQIVND (reference sequence). The CDR3 nucleotides are TGTGCCAGTATTAAAACCTTCGGCAGCGACTATGGCTACACCTTC. Amino acid sequence: CASIKTFGSDYGYTF.

The chain employs TRBV5-4 and TRBJ2-2; 8 positions agree with TRBD2. Germline-derived CDR1 and CDR2 are SGHNT and YYREEE (reference sequence). V gave up 4 bases and J gave up 10 bases; unmatched junction bases: 12. The CDR3 covers 15 residues. The chain's CDR3 is CASSMVSSGSPELFF. In DNA, the CDR3 is TGTGCCAGCAGCATGGTTTCCAGCGGGAGTCCGGAGCTGTTTTTT.

The V gene is TRBV5-1, the J gene TRBJ1-5; no clear D. V was clipped by 3 bases and J by 0 bases, with 4 bases between them. The length of the CDR3 is 13 residues. CDR1 is SGHRS, CDR2 YFSETQ, per germline. CDR3 region: CASSWSSNQPQHF. The CDR3 coding sequence is TGCGCCAGCAGCTGGAGTAGCAATCAGCCCCAGCATTTT.

V usage is TRBV6-1 and J usage is TRBJ1-1; D is undetermined. Germline V gene lookup returns CDR1 MNHNS and CDR2 SASEGT. V lost 2 bases, J lost 7 bases, and 20 bases lay in between. The CDR3 has 16 residues. The CDR3 DNA is TGTGCCAGCAGTGAATGGATCCGGTCAGTCAAGGGTGAAGCTTTCTTT. This gives the protein CASSEWIRSVKGEAFF.

V usage is TRBV6-5 and J usage is TRBJ1-2; TRBD1 is a possible D gene (6 bases). This CDR3 has 15 residues. The V end lost 6 bases, the J end lost 0 bases, and 14 bases lay between the germline ends. Germline V gives CDR1 MNHEY, CDR2 SVGAGI. The CDR3 spells CASSQGGRANYGYTF. CDR3 bases: TGTGCCAGCAGCCAAGGGGGTAGGGCTAACTATGGCTACACCTTC.

With regard to this clone: One end of the junction does not line up with germline, which may come from a read error. The V call is TRBV27, the J call TRBJ2-7; TRBD2 matches at 11 bases. This CDR3 has 13 amino acids. In germline, CDR1 is MNHEY, CDR2 SMNVEV (reference sequence). CDR3 sequence reads: CASSDLPGLAVRF. The CDR3 bases are TGTGCCAGCAGTGACCTTCCGGGACTAGCGGTTAGATTC.

The chain combines TRBV11-2 with TRBJ2-3; D unclear. Germline V gene lookup returns CDR1 SGHAT and CDR2 FQNNGV. Trimming stripped 6 bases from V and 2 bases from J, with 9 bases between. The CDR3 length is 13 residues. The CDR3 sequence: CASRSTATDTQYF. The CDR3 nucleotides read TGTGCCAGCAGATCAACGGCCACAGATACGCAGTATTTT.

The chain links TRBV5-4 to TRBJ2-3; TRBD2 matches at 12 bases. This CDR3 comprises 15 residues. J lost 4 bases, V lost 4 bases, and 4 bases had no gene match. Per the germline V gene, CDR1 is SGHNT and CDR2 is YYREEE (reference sequence). The CDR3 is CASSGLAGRSDTQYF. The CDR3 DNA is TGTGCCAGCAGCGGACTAGCGGGAAGGTCAGATACGCAGTATTTT. The full variable domain, rest sourced from reference TRBV5-4 and TRBJ2-3, is ETGVTQSPTHLIKTRGQQVTLRCSSQSGHNTVSWYQQALGQGPQFIFQYYREEENGRGNFPPRFSGLQFPNYSSELNVNALELDDSALYLCASSGLAGRSDTQYFGPGTRLTVL.

The chain employs TRBV27 and TRBJ2-1, with D possibly matching TRBD2 (6 bases). Germline V gene data show CDR1 as MNHEY and CDR2 as SMNVEV (reference sequence). This CDR3 has 14 residues. The V and J ends lost 5 bases and 3 bases respectively, with 11 bases between them. The CDR3 DNA sequence: TGTGCCAGCAGTGGGGCGGGGTTCTACAATGAGCAGTTCTTC. It specifies CASSGAGFYNEQFF.

This clone was seen just once. The chain uses TRBV7-2 and TRBJ2-5, with D possibly matching TRBD1 (5 bases). Deletions cut 5 bases from V and 1 base from J, with 14 bases between. This CDR3 has 15 amino acids. The V gene's germline CDR1 is SGHTA and CDR2 FQGNSA. Here the CDR3 DNA reads TGTGCCAGCAGCATTGGACAACTTCTCCAAGAGACCCAGTACTTC. It translates to CASSIGQLLQETQYF. The complete variable domain, with remaining parts taken from reference TRBV7-2 and TRBJ2-5, reads GAGVSQSPSNKVTEKGKDVELRCDPISGHTALYWYRQSLGQGLEFLIYFQGNSAPDKSGLPSDRFSAERTGGSVSTLTIQRTQQEDSAVYLCASSIGQLLQETQYFGPGTRLLVL.

This clone was observed a few times. This chain uses TRBV6-5 with TRBJ1-2, with D possibly being TRBD1 (5 bases). Germline-derived CDR1 and CDR2 are MNHEY and SVGAGI. With 7 bases removed from V and 0 bases from J, the gap between germline ends came to 12 bases. This CDR3 has 14 residues. CDR3 loop: CASTARGANYGYTF. The CDR3 DNA is TGTGCCAGCACCGCGAGGGGCGCTAACTATGGCTACACCTTC.

The CDR3 DNA reads TGTGCCAGTACGGGACACCGGGAAAACATTCAGTACTTC. This translates into CASTGHRENIQYF. The chain links TRBV19 to TRBJ2-4; a weak D match, TRBD1 (6 bases). V was shortened by 7 bases and J by 5 bases, with 12 bases between the two germline ends. The germline gives CDR1 LNHDA, CDR2 SQIVND (reference sequence). There are 13 residues in the CDR3.

With regard to this clone: The junction departs from the called germline gene at one end, perhaps through a read error. V is TRBV27 and J is TRBJ2-3; 12 bases fit TRBD1. The CDR3 sequence is 16 residues long. The V gene's germline CDR1 is MNHEY and CDR2 SMNVEV (reference sequence). The CDR3 region is CASSLWGQGAKDTQYF. The CDR3 region has the DNA TGTGCCAGCAGCTTATGGGGACAGGGGGCAAAAGATACGCAGTATTTT.

A single count supports this clone. J is TRBJ2-7 and V is TRBV5-1; 7 positions agree with TRBD1. This CDR3 has 16 residues. Trimming removed 3 bases from V and 2 bases from J; junction bases left unmatched: 11. From germline, CDR1 is SGHRS and CDR2 YFSETQ. The CDR3 here is CASSSARDSGTYEQYF. The CDR3 DNA sequence: TGCGCCAGCAGCTCCGCACGGGACAGTGGAACCTACGAGCAGTACTTC.

This rearrangement joins TRBV15 to TRBJ1-2, with a possible D match to TRBD1 (5 bases). This CDR3 region has 13 residues. Between the trimmed V and J ends, which lost 1 base and 8 bases, there was a span of 11 bases. Per germline, CDR1 LNHNV and CDR2 YYDKDF (reference sequence). The CDR3 DNA reads as TGTGCCACCAGCAGAGGGCAGGGAGAGGGCTACACCTTC. It specifies CATSRGQGEGYTF. The full variable domain, rest sourced from reference TRBV15 and TRBJ1-2, is DAMVIQNPRYQVTQFGKPVTLSCSQTLNHNVMYWYQQKSSQAPKLLFHYYDKDFNNEADTPDNFQSRRPNTSFCFLDIRSPGLGDTAMYLCATSRGQGEGYTFGSGTRLTVV.

This clone was counted a single time. The chain is built from TRBV19 and TRBJ1-6, with no clear D. The CDR3 has 13 amino acids. In germline, CDR1 is LNHDA, CDR2 SQIVND (reference sequence). V lost 5 bases and J lost 9, with 11 bases in between. CDR3 loop: CASSVGLGSPLHF. The CDR3 DNA is TGTGCCAGTAGTGTGGGGTTGGGTTCACCCCTCCACTTT.